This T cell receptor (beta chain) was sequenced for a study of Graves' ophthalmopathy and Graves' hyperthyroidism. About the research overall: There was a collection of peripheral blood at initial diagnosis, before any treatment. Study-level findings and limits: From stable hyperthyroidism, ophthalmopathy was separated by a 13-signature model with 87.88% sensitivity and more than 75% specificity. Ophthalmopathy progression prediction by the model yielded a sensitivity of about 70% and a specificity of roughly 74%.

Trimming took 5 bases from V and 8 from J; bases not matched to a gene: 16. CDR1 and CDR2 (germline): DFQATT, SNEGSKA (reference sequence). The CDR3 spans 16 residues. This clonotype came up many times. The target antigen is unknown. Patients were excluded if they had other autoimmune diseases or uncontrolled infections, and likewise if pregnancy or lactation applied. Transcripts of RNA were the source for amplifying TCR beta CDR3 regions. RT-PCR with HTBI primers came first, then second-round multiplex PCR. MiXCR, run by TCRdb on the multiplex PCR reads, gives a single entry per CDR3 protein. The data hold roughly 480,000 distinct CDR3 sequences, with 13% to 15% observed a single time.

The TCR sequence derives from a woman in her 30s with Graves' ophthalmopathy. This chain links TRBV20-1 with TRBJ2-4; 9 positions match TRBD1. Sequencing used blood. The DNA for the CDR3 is TGCAGTGCTCTTTATTCGGGACAGGGTAATTGGGACATTCAGTACTTC. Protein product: CSALYSGQGNWDIQYF.